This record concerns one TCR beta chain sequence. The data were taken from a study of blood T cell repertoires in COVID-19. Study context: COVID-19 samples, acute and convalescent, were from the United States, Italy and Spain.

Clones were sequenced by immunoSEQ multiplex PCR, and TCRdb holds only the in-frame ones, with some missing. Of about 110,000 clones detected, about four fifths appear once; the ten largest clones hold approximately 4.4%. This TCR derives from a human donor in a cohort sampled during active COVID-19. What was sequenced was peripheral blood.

DNA of the CDR3: TGTGCCAGTAGTATAGAAAGACAGGGGACTGAAGCTTTCTTT. Encoded protein: CASSIERQGTEAFF. The rearrangement links TRBV19 to TRBJ1-1; 8 nucleotides align to TRBD1. The germline CDR1 and CDR2 sequences are LNHDA and SQIVND (reference sequence). The CDR3 runs 14 residues. The junction had 2 bases not matched to a gene; V was cut back by 0 bases and J by 5 bases.